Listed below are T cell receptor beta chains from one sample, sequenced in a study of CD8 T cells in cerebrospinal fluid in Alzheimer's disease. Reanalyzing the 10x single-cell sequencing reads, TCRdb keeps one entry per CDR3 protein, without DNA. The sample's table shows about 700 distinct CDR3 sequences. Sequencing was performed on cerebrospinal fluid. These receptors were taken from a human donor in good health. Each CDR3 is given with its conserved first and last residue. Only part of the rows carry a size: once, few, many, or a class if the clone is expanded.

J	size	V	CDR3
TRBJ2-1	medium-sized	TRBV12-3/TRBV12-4	CASSLSQGGEQFF
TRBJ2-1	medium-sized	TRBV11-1	CASSTPTETNEQFF
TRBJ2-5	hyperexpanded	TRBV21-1	CASSKALLKTQYF
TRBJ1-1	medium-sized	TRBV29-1	CSVEGGHGQYTEAFF
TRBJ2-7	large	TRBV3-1	CASGRGISYEQYF
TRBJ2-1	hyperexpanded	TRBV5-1	CASSLEGGQYNNEQFF
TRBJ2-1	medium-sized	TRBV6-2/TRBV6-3	CASSKTRTNEQFF
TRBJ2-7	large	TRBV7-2	CASSLGRPGTPTYEQYF
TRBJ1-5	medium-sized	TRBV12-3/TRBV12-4	CASSPAGGSGNWPQHF
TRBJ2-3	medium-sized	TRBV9	CASSVRGGGTDTQYF
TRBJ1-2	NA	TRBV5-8	CASSLGWANYGYTF
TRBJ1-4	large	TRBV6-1	CASSSRAATNEKLFF
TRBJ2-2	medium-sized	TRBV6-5	CASAQYANTGELFF
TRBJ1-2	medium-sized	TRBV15	CATSNRVSGEGYTF
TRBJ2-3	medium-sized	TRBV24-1	CATSDRGQGKDTQYF
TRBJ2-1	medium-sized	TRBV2	CASSNPLAQGVSYNEQFF
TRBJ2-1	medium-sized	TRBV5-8	CASSWGVNEQFF
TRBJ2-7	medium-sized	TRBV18	CASSTRVEGEQYF
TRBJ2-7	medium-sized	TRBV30	CAWRVQGDYEQYF
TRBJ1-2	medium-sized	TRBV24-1	CATSDGRGLGGYTF
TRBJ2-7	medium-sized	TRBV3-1	CASSPPGTRFYEQYF
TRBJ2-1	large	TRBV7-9	CASRTGGQGSYNEQFF
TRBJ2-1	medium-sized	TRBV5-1	CASSLDGKDEQFF
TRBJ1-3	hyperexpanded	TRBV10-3	CAITSGQAGSGNTIYF
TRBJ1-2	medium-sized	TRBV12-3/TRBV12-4	CASSTWDRGGDGYTF
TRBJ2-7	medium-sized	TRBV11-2	CASSSIAAGEQYF
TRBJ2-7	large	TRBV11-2	CASSRPDRLTVEQYF
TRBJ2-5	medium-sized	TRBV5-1	CASRRSGTLGQGTQYF
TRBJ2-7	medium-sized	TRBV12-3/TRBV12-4	CASTSEVDHEQYF
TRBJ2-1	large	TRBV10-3	CAISERGDYNEQFF
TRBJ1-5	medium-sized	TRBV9	CASSVEGVQPQHF
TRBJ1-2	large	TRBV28	CASSSIHRLPLPGQPYGYTF
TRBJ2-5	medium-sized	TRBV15	CATSSLKTQYF
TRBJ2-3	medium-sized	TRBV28	CASSSSSGTNTDTQYF
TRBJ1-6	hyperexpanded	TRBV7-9	CASTQASSYNSPLHF
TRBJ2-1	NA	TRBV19	CASSIDQKGNEQFF
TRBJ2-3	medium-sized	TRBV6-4	CASSDSARAGDTQYF
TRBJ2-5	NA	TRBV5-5	CASSLSRTGWQVETQYF
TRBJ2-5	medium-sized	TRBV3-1	CASSPKGTGRETQYF
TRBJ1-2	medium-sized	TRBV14	CASSQGSGFLGSYGYTF
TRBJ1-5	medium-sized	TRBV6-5	CASSRAPGFISNQPQHF
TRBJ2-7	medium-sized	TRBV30	CAWSVGIPYEQYF
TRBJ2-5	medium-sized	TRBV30	CAWRIAGGQETQYF
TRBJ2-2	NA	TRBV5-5	CASSLFGRGHTGELFF
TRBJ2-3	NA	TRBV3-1	CASSQDRGDINTQYF
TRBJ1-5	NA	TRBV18	CASSPRPRDRARNQPQHF
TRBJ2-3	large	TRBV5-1	CASSWLSGSDTQYF
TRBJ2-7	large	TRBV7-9	CASSLPGKGHEQYF
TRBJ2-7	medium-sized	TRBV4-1	CASSQGGAKATLTYEQYF